This T cell receptor beta chain was identified in a study of early T cells in non-severe SARS-CoV-2 infection. Looking at the study overall: Bulk RNA isolated from unsorted whole blood underwent sequencing; chains were not paired. Study-level results: A preference for anti-spike CD8 responses marked VDJdb matching, which missed private and CD4 specificities.

CDR3 length: 16 residues. V was shortened by 5 bases and J by 2 bases, with 19 bases between the two germline ends. As part of library construction, unique molecular identifiers were attached to individual cDNA molecules. From the 5' RACE reads, TCRdb called clonotypes with MiXCR, one entry per CDR3 protein. In the table there are roughly 58,000 distinct CDR3 sequences, 12% of which are singletons. This clonotype was recorded many times. Its target is unknown. Sequencing used whole blood. The chain employs TRBV12-3 or TRBV12-4 and TRBJ2-7; D is possibly TRBD2 (6 bases). The sequence was collected from an adult who was a healthcare worker with PCR-confirmed SARS-CoV-2 infection or an uninfected control (not recorded which). The CDR3 loop is CASSPLGTLGTYEQYF. CDR3 bases: TGTGCCAGCAGTCCCCTCGGGACTTTGGGTACCTACGAGCAGTACTTC.